These T cell receptor beta chains were read from a single sample in a study of monozygotic twins with inflammatory bowel disease. TCRdb re-called the 5' RACE reads and catalogs CDR3 proteins one per entry, DNA excluded. Recorded for this sample: around 380,000 distinct CDR3 sequences. Sequencing was done on a sample of blood. The receptors were sampled from a human donor with ulcerative colitis or Crohn's disease, or a healthy co-twin of an affected twin (not recorded which). Both conserved end residues are part of each CDR3. Fields, in order: V gene, J gene, CDR3 protein.

TRBV7-2	TRBJ2-3	CASSVRRGGGDTQYF
TRBV6-2/TRBV6-3	TRBJ1-1	CASSPLDRTEAFF
TRBV16	TRBJ1-5	CASSQLMGANQPQHF
TRBV6-5	TRBJ1-4	CASSYEGSKEKLFF
TRBV7-2	TRBJ1-3	CASSPGQNSGNTIYF
TRBV30	TRBJ2-1	CAWSPPPSGRPGEQFF
TRBV19	TRBJ1-5	CASCPTGAFNQPQHF
TRBV27	TRBJ1-2	CASSLFGSRGYTF
TRBV3-1	TRBJ2-7	CASSQYGGSYEQYF
TRBV6-1	TRBJ2-7	CASSDPTKQYF
TRBV18	TRBJ2-7	CASYGAGPPYEQYF
TRBV21-1	TRBJ1-2	CASSKACLDWRSYGYTF
TRBV5-1	TRBJ2-3	CASNEGPTDTQYF
TRBV7-9	TRBJ2-7	CASSSALSYEQYF
TRBV6-1	TRBJ2-7	CASKRGGQGFSYEQYF
TRBV20-1	TRBJ2-3	CSLRLVSTDTQYF
TRBV5-1	TRBJ1-3	CASRVGPTGLSGNTIYF
TRBV28	TRBJ1-2	CASRRGVDGYTF
TRBV4-1	TRBJ2-1	CASRGLANYNEQFF
TRBV15	TRBJ2-1	CATSRDKIFPRNEQFF
TRBV28	TRBJ2-3	CASRPIPGEGPVKYTQYF
TRBV10-3	TRBJ2-1	CAISVLLSATSNEQFF
TRBV20-1	TRBJ1-3	CSARGQGYTIYF
TRBV5-4	TRBJ2-2	CASSLRDAGTGELFF
TRBV5-6	TRBJ2-3	CASSSPGRDTQYF
TRBV5-6	TRBJ2-1	CASSSGLSSYNEQFF
TRBV2	TRBJ2-2	CASTGFSRTGNTGELFF
TRBV6-1	TRBJ2-2	CASRVAGANGELFF
TRBV30	TRBJ2-3	CAWSQPKGGVTDTQYF
TRBV27	TRBJ2-1	CASSLLRELGSEQFF
TRBV29-1	TRBJ1-2	CSVEDPGQGTFHGYTF
TRBV6-1	TRBJ1-4	CASREDGSQGEKLFF
TRBV27	TRBJ1-5	CASSLTGGLQPQHF
TRBV9	TRBJ1-1	CASSVQGATEAFF
TRBV29-1	TRBJ2-1	CSFYSGSPYNEQFF
TRBV5-1	TRBJ2-5	CASSLGVAGGQETQYF
TRBV4-1	TRBJ2-1	CASSQGEARRQFF
TRBV9	TRBJ2-7	CASSVGAGGSSYEQYF
TRBV3-1	TRBJ2-1	CASSPSFYNEQFF
TRBV20-1	TRBJ1-1	CSARDPFGSTAFF
TRBV20-1	TRBJ2-7	CSARSKRTNYEQYF
TRBV5-1	TRBJ2-3	CASSGTSGRRDTQYF
TRBV28	TRBJ2-3	CASSLAGTGNTDTQYF
TRBV3-1	TRBJ1-2	CASSQASSSNGYTF
TRBV5-6	TRBJ1-2	CASSLAQMVTGGGYTF
TRBV11-2	TRBJ2-1	CASSSRPGLADYNEQFF
TRBV4-1	TRBJ1-1	CASSRPGGRDTEAFF
TRBV7-2	TRBJ2-7	CASSLTNRQGGSYEQYF
TRBV5-1	TRBJ1-3	CASSLGTAKLSGNTIYF
TRBV27	TRBJ2-2	CASSFRWGGELFF
TRBV11-2	TRBJ2-2	CASSSSDTNTGELFF
TRBV5-8	TRBJ2-1	CASRGGRLDEQFF
TRBV7-3	TRBJ2-5	CASSPGRVETQYF
TRBV5-6	TRBJ1-2	CASSPRGLGGYTF
TRBV2	TRBJ1-4	CASDQTPTNEKLFF